Included here is one TCR beta chain sequence, with context. Some clones are missing from TCRdb's copy, which holds only in-frame ones; the method was immunoSEQ multiplex PCR. Of 90,000 to 150,000 clones in the sample, approximately 86% were seen once. The data originate from a study of T cell responses to AZD1222 COVID-19 vaccine. There are 15 residues in the CDR3. Trimming took 0 bases from V and 2 from J, leaving 9 bases between them. CDR1 and CDR2 (germline): SGHRS, YFSETQ. The receptor was isolated from an adult in good health. The sample in question was peripheral blood, obtained on day 0 of AZD1222 vaccination. The genes are TRBV5-1 and TRBJ2-1; no clear D gene. The CDR3 DNA sequence: TGCGCCAGCAGCTTGGAAGGCGGTCCCTACAATGAGCAGTTCTTC. This gives the protein CASSLEGGPYNEQFF.